This T cell receptor beta chain was observed in a study of blood T cell repertoires in COVID-19. This clone was counted at least ten times. The ends lost 5 bases at V and 6 bases at J; junction bases unmatched: 7. The CDR3 extends over 13 amino acids. Germline CDR1 reads SGHTA; CDR2 reads FQGNSA. Here immunoSEQ multiplex PCR was the method, and the copy in TCRdb shows in-frame clones only, minus some. In the table there are roughly 200,000 clones, about four fifths of which are singletons. The source is a woman aged 50 to 60 who had been exposed to COVID-19. Material for sequencing was PBMCs or T cells enriched from blood (not recorded which). V usage is TRBV7-2 and J usage is TRBJ2-7; TRBD2 agrees at 7 bases. CDR3 in amino acids: CASSTGGSPEQYF. Here the CDR3 DNA reads TGTGCCAGCAGCACCGGGGGGTCCCCCGAGCAGTACTTC.